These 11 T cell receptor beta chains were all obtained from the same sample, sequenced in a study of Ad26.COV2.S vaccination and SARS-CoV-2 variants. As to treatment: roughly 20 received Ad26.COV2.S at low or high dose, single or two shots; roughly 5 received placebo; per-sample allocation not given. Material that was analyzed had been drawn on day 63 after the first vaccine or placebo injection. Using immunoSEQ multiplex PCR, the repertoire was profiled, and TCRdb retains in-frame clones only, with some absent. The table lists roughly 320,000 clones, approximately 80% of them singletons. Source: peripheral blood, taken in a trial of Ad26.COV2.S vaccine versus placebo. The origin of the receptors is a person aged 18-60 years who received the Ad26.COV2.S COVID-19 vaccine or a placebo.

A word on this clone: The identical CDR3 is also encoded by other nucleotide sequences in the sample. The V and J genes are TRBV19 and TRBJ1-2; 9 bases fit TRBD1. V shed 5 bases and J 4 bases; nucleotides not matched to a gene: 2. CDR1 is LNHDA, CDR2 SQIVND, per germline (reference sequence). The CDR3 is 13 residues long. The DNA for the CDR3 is TGTGCCAGTAGTCCACAGGGGGCCTATGGCTACACCTTC. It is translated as CASSPQGAYGYTF.

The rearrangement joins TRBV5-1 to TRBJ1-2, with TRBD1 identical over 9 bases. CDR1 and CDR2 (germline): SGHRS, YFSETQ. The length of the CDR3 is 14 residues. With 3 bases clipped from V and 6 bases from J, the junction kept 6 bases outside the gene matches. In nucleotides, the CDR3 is TGCGCCAGCAGCTCCTCGACAGGGGGAAATGGCTACACCTTC. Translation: CASSSSTGGNGYTF.

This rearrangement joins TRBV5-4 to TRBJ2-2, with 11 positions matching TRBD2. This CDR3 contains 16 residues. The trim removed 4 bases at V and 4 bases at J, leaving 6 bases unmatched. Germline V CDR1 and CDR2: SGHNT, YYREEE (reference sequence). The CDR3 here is CASSVTSGGFTGELFF. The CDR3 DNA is TGTGCCAGCAGCGTAACTAGCGGGGGATTCACCGGGGAGCTGTTTTTT.

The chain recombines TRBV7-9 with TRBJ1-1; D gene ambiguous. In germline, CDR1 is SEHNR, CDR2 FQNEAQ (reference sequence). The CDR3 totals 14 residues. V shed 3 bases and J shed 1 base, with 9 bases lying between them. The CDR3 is CASSFLDGNTEAFF. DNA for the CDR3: TGTGCCAGCAGCTTCCTGGACGGGAACACTGAAGCTTTCTTT.

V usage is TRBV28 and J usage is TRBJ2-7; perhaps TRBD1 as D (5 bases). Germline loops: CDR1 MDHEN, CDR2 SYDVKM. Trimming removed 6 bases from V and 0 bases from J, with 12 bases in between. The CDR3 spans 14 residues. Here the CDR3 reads CASRRQFPSYEQYF. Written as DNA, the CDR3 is TGTGCCAGCAGACGACAGTTCCCCTCCTACGAGCAGTACTTC.

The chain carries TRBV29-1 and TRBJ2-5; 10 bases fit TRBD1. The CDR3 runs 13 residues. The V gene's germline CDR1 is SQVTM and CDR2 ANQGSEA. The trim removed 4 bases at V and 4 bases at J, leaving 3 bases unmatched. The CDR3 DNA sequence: TGCAGCGTTGGGGGACAGGGGATAGAGACCCAGTACTTC. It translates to CSVGGQGIETQYF.

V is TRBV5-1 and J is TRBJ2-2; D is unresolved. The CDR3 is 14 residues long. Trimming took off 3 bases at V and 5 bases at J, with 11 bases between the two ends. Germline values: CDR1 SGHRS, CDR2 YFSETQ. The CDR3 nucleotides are TGCGCCAGCAGCTCAATTGGACGGACCGGGGAGCTGTTTTTT. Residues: CASSSIGRTGELFF.

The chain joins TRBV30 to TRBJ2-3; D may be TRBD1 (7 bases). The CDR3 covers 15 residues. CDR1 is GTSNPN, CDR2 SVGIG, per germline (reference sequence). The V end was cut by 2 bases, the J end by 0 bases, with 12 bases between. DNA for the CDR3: TGTGCCTGGAGTCCGGCAGGGGGGAGCACAGATACGCAGTATTTT. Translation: CAWSPAGGSTDTQYF.

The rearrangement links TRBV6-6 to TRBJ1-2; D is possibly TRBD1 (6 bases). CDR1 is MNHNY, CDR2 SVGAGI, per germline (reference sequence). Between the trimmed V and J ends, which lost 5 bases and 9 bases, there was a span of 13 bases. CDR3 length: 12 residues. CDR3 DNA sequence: TGTGCCAGCAGTATAGGGGGGGTTCGCTACACCTTC. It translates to CASSIGGVRYTF.

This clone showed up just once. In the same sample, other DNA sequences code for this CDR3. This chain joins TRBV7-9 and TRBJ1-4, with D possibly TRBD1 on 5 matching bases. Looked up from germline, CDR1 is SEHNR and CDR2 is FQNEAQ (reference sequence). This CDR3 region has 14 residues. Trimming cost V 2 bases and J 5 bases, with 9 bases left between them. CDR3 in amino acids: CASSLRQGNEKLFF. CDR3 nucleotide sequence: TGTGCCAGCAGCTTAAGGCAGGGAAATGAAAAACTGTTTTTT.

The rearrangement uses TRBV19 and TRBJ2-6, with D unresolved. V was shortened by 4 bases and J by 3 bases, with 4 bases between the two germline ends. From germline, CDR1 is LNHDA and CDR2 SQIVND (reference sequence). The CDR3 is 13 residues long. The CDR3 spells CASSSRGANVLTF. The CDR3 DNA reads TGTGCCAGTAGTAGTCGTGGGGCCAACGTCCTGACTTTC.